The rows below give T cell receptor beta chains drawn from one sample of a study of blood T cell repertoires in COVID-19. Method: immunoSEQ multiplex PCR; TCRdb's copy keeps in-frame clones and lacks some. The table records fewer than 80,000 clones, about 88% of them present only once. The sequencing input was peripheral blood. These TCRs come from a human donor in a cohort sampled during active COVID-19. The CDR3 runs from the conserved cysteine through the conserved F or W. D genes are given only for firm matches. Expanded clones get a size class; other rows say once, few or many, or leave the size out.

v_call	clone_size	d_call	j_call	cdr3_nt	cdr3_aa
TRBV9	NA	NA	TRBJ2-3	TGTGCCAGCAGCGTAGGAGGTTCGGGGAGACCGGTAGATACGCAGTATTTT	CASSVGGSGRPVDTQYF
TRBV18	NA	TRBD1	TRBJ1-6	TGTGCCAGCTCTACGACAGGGGGAGGTTCACCCCTCCACTTT	CASSTTGGGSPLHF
TRBV7-7	few	TRBD1	TRBJ2-7	TGTGCCAGCAGCACCGGGACAGGGGACTACGAGCAGTACTTC	CASSTGTGDYEQYF
TRBV24-1	NA	TRBD1	TRBJ2-3	TGTGCCACCAGTGACCCCCGGACAGGGGGCATATCAGATACGCAGTATTTT	CATSDPRTGGISDTQYF
TRBV7-3	NA	TRBD2	TRBJ2-7	TGTGCCAGCAGCTTAACGGGAGGGTCTATTTACGAGCAGTACTTC	CASSLTGGSIYEQYF
TRBV28	NA	TRBD2	TRBJ2-7	TGTGCCAGCAGTCCCGGACTAGCGGAGTCCTACGAGCAGTACTTC	CASSPGLAESYEQYF
TRBV4-1	few	NA	TRBJ1-2	TGCGCCAGCAGCCAAGATCCGGGAAACTATGGCTACACCTTC	CASSQDPGNYGYTF
TRBV28	NA	NA	TRBJ2-7	TGTGCCAGCAGCATCGCCATGGTAAGACGGGCCTACGAGCAGTACTTC	CASSIAMVRRAYEQYF
TRBV28	NA	TRBD2	TRBJ2-5	TGTGCCAGCAGTGCCCCCGGGACTAGCGGGAGAACTAGAGAGACCCAGTACTTC	CASSAPGTSGRTRETQYF
TRBV5-1	NA	TRBD2	TRBJ2-7	TGCGCCAGCAGCTCTGGACTAGCGGGGGAGAAGCAGTACTTC	CASSSGLAGEKQYF
TRBV19	NA	NA	TRBJ1-3	TGTGCCAGTAGTACGGAGGTCCCGGGAAACACCATATATTTT	CASSTEVPGNTIYF
TRBV7-8	NA	NA	TRBJ1-4	TGTGCCAGCAGCTTAGGCACAAAAGAAAAACTGTTTTTT	CASSLGTKEKLFF
TRBV18	NA	NA	TRBJ2-1	TGTGCCAGCTCACCTATACAGGGGGAGGGTGAGCAGTTCTTC	CASSPIQGEGEQFF
TRBV28	NA	NA	TRBJ1-1	TGTGCCAGCAGCCCAGCAGGTTGGGGTGCGGGCGCTGAAGCTTTCTTT	CASSPAGWGAGAEAFF
TRBV28	NA	NA	TRBJ2-5	TGTGCCAGCAGAATCGGAGGTTTCCAAGAGACCCAGTACTTC	CASRIGGFQETQYF
TRBV7-7	NA	NA	TRBJ1-1	TGTGCCAGCAGCCGACAACAGGGCACTGAAGCTTTCTTT	CASSRQQGTEAFF
TRBV9	NA	TRBD2	TRBJ2-1	TGTGCCAGCAGCGGCGGGACTAAGTACAATGAGCAGTTCTTC	CASSGGTKYNEQFF
TRBV5-1	NA	TRBD1	TRBJ1-1	TGCGCCAGCAGCTCCGGACAGGGGATTGAAGCTTTCTTT	CASSSGQGIEAFF
TRBV24-1	NA	NA	TRBJ2-2	TGTGCCACCGGGGGGGGCGGGACCGCGAACACCGGGGAGCTGTTTTTT	CATGGGGTANTGELFF
TRBV5-1	NA	TRBD2	TRBJ2-7	TGCGCCAGCAGCTTGGTAGCGACTAGCGGGAGCCACGAGCAGTACTTC	CASSLVATSGSHEQYF
TRBV3-1/TRBV3-2	NA	TRBD1	TRBJ1-3	TGTGCCAGCAGCCGACAGGGCTCTGGAAACACCATATATTTT	CASSRQGSGNTIYF
TRBV7-6	NA	NA	TRBJ2-1	TGTGCCAGCATGCTATACAATGAGCAGTTCTTC	CASMLYNEQFF
TRBV6-5	NA	TRBD1	TRBJ1-6	TGTGCCAGCAGTTACTATAGGACAGGGGATAATTCACCCCTCCACTTT	CASSYYRTGDNSPLHF
TRBV14	NA	NA	TRBJ2-1	TGTGCCAGCAGCCGCGCTGGACACATAACCTACAATGAGCAGTTCTTC	CASSRAGHITYNEQFF
TRBV19	NA	TRBD1	TRBJ1-3	TGTGCCAGTAGTTCCAGGGACAGGATCTCTGGAAACACCATATATTTT	CASSSRDRISGNTIYF
TRBV2	NA	TRBD1	TRBJ1-5	TGTGCCAGCAGCCTGGACAGGGGAGGGAAGCCCCAGCATTTT	CASSLDRGGKPQHF
TRBV7-2	NA	NA	TRBJ1-3	TGTGCCAGCAGCCCTCTAGGAGGAAACACCATATATTTT	CASSPLGGNTIYF
TRBV6-1	NA	TRBD1	TRBJ2-7	TGTGCCAGCAGTGAAACAAGGGACAGAGCCTACGAGCAGTACTTC	CASSETRDRAYEQYF
TRBV5-1	NA	NA	TRBJ2-1	TGCGCCAGCAGCCTCAAGGATAGCGGTGGTTGGGAGCAGTTCTTC	CASSLKDSGGWEQFF
TRBV4-1	NA	TRBD1	TRBJ1-2	TGCGCCAGCAGCCAAACCGGGACAGGGGCCCCGTATGGCTACACCTTC	CASSQTGTGAPYGYTF
TRBV2	NA	NA	TRBJ1-5	TGTGCCAGCACGGCGGGGGGCAATCAGCCCCAGCATTTT	CASTAGGNQPQHF
TRBV4-1	NA	NA	TRBJ1-2	TGCGCCAGCAGCCAAGGGACAGACAGTCTCATGGGCTACACCTTC	CASSQGTDSLMGYTF
TRBV7-3	once	NA	TRBJ2-2	TGTGCCAGCGGGTCGAGGAGGACCGGGGAGCTGTTTTTT	CASGSRRTGELFF
TRBV24-1	NA	NA	TRBJ2-7	TGTGCCACCAGGTCCGGGCAGGGATGCCACGAGCAGTACTTC	CATRSGQGCHEQYF
TRBV7-2	NA	NA	TRBJ1-5	TGTGCCAGCAGCTCGCCCTCTACAGGGTATCAGCCCCAGCATTTT	CASSSPSTGYQPQHF
TRBV19	few	NA	TRBJ1-2	TGTGCCAGTAGTCGTAGCGCCCGTACTAACTATGGCTACACCTTC	CASSRSARTNYGYTF
TRBV5-1	NA	TRBD1	TRBJ2-3	TGCGCCAGCAGCTTTACTAGGGGACAGGGGGTCCATACAGATACGCAGTATTTT	CASSFTRGQGVHTDTQYF
TRBV7-3	NA	TRBD2	TRBJ2-1	TGTGCCAGCAGGGCGACTAGCGGGAGCTACAATGAGCAGTTCTTC	CASRATSGSYNEQFF
TRBV10-3	few	TRBD1	TRBJ1-6	TGTGCCATCTCCACGGGACAGAATTCACCCCTCCACTTT	CAISTGQNSPLHF
TRBV30	once	NA	TRBJ2-3	TGTGCCTGGAGTGTACTGGAGAATTCTAGCACAGATACGCAGTATTTT	CAWSVLENSSTDTQYF
TRBV2	NA	TRBD2	TRBJ2-2	TGTGCCAGCAGTTATAGCGGGACCTACACCGGGGAGCTGTTTTTT	CASSYSGTYTGELFF
TRBV7-2	NA	TRBD2	TRBJ2-7	TGTGCCAGCAGCTTAGCTTCGACTAGCGCAATGAAGGAGCAGTACTTC	CASSLASTSAMKEQYF
TRBV28	NA	TRBD1	TRBJ2-7	TGTGCCAGCAGCTCTTCGTCAATGACAGGGGGCGCGCCTCTCTACGAGCAGTACTTC	CASSSSSMTGGAPLYEQYF
TRBV19	NA	NA	TRBJ1-1	TGTGCCAGTAGGACAAACAGGGTTAACACTGAAGCTTTCTTT	CASRTNRVNTEAFF
TRBV5-4	NA	NA	TRBJ1-6	TGTGCCAGCAGCTTGGATTCGGTTTATAATTCACCCCTCCACTTT	CASSLDSVYNSPLHF
TRBV6-5	NA	NA	TRBJ2-2	TGTGCCAGCTCCGTTTTGGCGGCTAACACCGGGGAGCTGTTTTTT	CASSVLAANTGELFF
TRBV28	few	TRBD1	TRBJ1-1	TGTGCCAGCAATTCCCCCGGGACAGGGATATCGAACACTGAAGCTTTCTTT	CASNSPGTGISNTEAFF
TRBV2	NA	NA	TRBJ2-1	TGTGCCAGCAGGGGACTTGACAATGAGCAGTTCTTC	CASRGLDNEQFF
TRBV29-1	NA	NA	TRBJ2-3	TGCAGCGTTACAGGAGGGTCGGGCACAGATACGCAGTATTTT	CSVTGGSGTDTQYF
TRBV10-3	NA	TRBD1	TRBJ1-2	TGTGCCATCAGTGGGACCGACAGGGCTGGCTACACCTTC	CAISGTDRAGYTF
TRBV6-5	NA	TRBD1	TRBJ2-7	TGTGCCAGCAGCCGTCCCGGGACAGGGACCTACGAGCAGTACTTC	CASSRPGTGTYEQYF
TRBV11-3	few	NA	TRBJ2-1	TGTGCCAGCAGCCCCGGCCAGGGAAACTACAATGAGCAGTTCTTC	CASSPGQGNYNEQFF
TRBV11-2	NA	TRBD1	TRBJ1-4	TGTGCCAGCAGCTTGGGACAGGGTTTTGAAAAACTGTTTTTT	CASSLGQGFEKLFF
TRBV5-1	NA	TRBD1	TRBJ2-5	TGCGCCAGCAGCGCAACGGGACAGGGCCAAGAGACCCAGTACTTC	CASSATGQGQETQYF
TRBV7-8	NA	TRBD1	TRBJ2-7	TGTGCCAGCAGCTTAGTACAGGGGACCTCCTACGAGCAGTACTTC	CASSLVQGTSYEQYF